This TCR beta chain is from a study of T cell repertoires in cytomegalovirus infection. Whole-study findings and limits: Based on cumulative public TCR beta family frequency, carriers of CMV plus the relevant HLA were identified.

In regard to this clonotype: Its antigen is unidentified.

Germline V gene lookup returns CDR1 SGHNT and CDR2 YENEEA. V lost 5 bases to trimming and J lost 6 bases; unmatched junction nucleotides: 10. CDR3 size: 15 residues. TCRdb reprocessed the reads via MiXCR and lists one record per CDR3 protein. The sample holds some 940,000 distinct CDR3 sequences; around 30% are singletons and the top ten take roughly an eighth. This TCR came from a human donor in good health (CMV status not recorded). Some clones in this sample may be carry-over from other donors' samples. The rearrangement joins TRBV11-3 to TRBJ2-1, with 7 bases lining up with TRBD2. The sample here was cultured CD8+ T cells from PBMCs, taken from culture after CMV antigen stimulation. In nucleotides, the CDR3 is TGTGCCAGCAGCCGTATCGGCGGGGGACTCAATGAGCAGTTCTTC. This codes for CASSRIGGGLNEQFF.